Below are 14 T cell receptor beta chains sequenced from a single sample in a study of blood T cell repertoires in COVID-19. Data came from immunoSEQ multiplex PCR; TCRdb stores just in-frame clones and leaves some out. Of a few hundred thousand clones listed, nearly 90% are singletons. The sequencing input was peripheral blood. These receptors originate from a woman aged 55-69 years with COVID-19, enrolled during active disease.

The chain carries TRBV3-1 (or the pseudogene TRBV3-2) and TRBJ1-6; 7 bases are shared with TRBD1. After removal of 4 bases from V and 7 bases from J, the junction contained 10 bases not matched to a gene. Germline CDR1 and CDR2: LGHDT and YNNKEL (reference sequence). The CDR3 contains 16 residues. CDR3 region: CASSRVQGLDNSPLHF. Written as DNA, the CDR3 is TGTGCCAGCAGCCGAGTACAGGGGCTGGACAATTCACCCCTCCACTTT.

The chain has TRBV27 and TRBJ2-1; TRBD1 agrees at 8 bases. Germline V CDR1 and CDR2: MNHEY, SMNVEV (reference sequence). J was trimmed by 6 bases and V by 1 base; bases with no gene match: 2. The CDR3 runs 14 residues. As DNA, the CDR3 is TGTGCCAGCAGTTTATTGGACAGGGTCAATGAGCAGTTCTTC. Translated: CASSLLDRVNEQFF.

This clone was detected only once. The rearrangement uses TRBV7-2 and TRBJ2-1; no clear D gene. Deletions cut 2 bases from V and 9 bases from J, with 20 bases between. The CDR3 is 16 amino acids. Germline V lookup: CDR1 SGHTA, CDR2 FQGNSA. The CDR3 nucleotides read TGTGCCAGCAGCTTACCCGACTCTCCTCCCTACGGTGAGCAGTTCTTC. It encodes CASSLPDSPPYGEQFF.

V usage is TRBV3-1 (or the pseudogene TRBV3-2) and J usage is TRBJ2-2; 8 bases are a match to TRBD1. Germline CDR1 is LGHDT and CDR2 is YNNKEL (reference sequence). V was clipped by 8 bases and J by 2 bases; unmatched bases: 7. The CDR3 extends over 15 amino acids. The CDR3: CASQGGQGNTGELFF. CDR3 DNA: TGTGCCAGCCAAGGTGGACAGGGCAACACCGGGGAGCTGTTTTTT.

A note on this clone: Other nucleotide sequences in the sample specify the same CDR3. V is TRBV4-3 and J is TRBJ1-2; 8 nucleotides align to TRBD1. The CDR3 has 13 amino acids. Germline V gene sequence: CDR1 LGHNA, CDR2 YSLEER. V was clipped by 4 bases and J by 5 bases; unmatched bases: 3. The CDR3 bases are TGCGCCAGCAGCCGTGGGACAGGTTATGGCTACACCTTC. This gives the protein CASSRGTGYGYTF.

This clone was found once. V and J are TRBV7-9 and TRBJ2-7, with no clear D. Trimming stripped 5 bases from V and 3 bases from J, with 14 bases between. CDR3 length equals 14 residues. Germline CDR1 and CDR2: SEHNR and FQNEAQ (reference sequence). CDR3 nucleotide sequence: TGTGCCAGCAGCACCCCGGAAGGAGTCTACGAGCAGTACTTC. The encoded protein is CASSTPEGVYEQYF.

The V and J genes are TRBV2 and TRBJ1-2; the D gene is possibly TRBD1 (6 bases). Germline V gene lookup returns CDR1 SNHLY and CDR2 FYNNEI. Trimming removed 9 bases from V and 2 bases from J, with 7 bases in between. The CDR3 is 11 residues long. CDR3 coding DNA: TGTGCCAGTGGACAGAACTATGGCTACACCTTC. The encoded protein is CASGQNYGYTF.

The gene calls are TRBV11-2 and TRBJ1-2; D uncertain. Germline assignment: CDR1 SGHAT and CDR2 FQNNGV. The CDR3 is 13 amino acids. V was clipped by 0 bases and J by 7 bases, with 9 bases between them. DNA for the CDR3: TGTGCCAGCAGCTTAGATCCAGGTGCTGGCTACACCTTC. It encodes CASSLDPGAGYTF.

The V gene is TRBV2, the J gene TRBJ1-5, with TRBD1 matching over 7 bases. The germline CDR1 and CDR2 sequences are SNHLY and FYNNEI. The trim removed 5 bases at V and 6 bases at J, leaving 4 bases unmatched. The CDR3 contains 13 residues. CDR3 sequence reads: CASSTGAGQPQHF. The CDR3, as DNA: TGTGCCAGCAGTACAGGGGCGGGTCAGCCCCAGCATTTT.

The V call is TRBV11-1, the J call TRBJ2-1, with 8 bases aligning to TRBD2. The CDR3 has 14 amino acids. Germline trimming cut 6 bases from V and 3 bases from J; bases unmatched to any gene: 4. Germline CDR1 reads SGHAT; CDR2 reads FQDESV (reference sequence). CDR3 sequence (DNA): TGTGCCAGCAGTTTTAGCGGGGTCTACAATGAGCAGTTCTTC. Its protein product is CASSFSGVYNEQFF.

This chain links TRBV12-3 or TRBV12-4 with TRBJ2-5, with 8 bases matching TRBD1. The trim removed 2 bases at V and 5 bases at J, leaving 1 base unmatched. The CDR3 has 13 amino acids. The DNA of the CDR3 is TGTGCCAGCAGTTTAAACAGGGGGGAGACCCAGTACTTC. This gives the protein CASSLNRGETQYF.

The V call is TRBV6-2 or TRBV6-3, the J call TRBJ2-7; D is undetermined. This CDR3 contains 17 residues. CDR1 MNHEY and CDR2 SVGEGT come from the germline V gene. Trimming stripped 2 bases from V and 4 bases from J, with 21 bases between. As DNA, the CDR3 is TGTGCCAGCAGTTACGACCCCTTACGACTCATTCAGTACGAGCAGTACTTC. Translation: CASSYDPLRLIQYEQYF.

CDR3 bases: TGTGCCAGCAGCAACCCCGGGGGGGCTGATGAGCAGTTCTTC. Amino acids: CASSNPGGADEQFF. The chain employs TRBV7-2 and TRBJ2-1, with 8 bases that match TRBD2. The junction had 8 bases not matched to a gene; V was cut back by 5 bases and J by 8 bases. Germline CDR1 and CDR2: SGHTA and FQGNSA. CDR3 length equals 14 residues.

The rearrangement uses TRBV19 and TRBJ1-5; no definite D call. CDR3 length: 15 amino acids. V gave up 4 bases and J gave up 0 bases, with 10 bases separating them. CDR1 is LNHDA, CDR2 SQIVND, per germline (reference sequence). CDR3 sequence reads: CASSTAGYSNQPQHF. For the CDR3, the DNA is TGTGCCAGTAGTACCGCGGGTTATAGCAATCAGCCCCAGCATTTT.